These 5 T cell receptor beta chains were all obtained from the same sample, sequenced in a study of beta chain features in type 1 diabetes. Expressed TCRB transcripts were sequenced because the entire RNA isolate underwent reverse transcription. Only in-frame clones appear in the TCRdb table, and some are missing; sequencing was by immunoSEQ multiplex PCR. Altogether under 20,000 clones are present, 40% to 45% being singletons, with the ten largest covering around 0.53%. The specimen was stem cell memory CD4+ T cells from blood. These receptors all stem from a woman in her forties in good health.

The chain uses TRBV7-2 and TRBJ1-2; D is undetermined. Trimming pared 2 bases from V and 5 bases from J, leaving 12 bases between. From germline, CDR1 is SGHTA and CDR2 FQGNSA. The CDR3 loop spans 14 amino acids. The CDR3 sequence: CASSLFQEAYGYTF. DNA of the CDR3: TGTGCCAGCAGCTTATTTCAGGAAGCTTATGGCTACACCTTC.

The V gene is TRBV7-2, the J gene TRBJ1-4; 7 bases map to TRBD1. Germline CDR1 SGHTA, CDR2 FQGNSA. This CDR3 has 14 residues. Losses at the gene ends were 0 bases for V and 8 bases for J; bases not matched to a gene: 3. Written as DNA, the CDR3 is TGTGCCAGCAGCTTAGCGACAGGGCTCGAAAAACTGTTTTTT. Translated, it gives CASSLATGLEKLFF. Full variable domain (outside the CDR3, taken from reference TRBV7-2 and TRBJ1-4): GAGVSQSPSNKVTEKGKDVELRCDPISGHTALYWYRQSLGQGLEFLIYFQGNSAPDKSGLPSDRFSAERTGGSVSTLTIQRTQQEDSAVYLCASSLATGLEKLFFGSGTQLSVL.

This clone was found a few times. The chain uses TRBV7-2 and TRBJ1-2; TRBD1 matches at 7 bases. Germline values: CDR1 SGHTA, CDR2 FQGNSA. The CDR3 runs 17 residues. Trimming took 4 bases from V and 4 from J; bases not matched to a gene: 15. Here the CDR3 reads CASSSERTGTDAYGYTF. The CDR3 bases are TGTGCCAGCAGCTCGGAAAGAACCGGGACAGACGCCTATGGCTACACCTTC.

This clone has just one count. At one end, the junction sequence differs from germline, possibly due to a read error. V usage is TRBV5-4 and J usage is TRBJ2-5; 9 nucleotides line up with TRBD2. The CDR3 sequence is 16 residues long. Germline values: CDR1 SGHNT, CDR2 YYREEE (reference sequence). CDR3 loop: CASSRLAGGPEETQYF. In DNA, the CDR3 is TGCGCCAGCAGCCGGCTCGCGGGGGGGCCCGAAGAGACCCAGTACTTC.

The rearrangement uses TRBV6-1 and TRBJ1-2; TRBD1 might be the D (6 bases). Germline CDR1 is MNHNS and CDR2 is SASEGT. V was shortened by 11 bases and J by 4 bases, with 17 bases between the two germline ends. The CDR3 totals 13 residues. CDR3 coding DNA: TGTGCCGTAAGCCGACAGGTGGCCTATGGCTACACCTTC. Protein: CAVSRQVAYGYTF.